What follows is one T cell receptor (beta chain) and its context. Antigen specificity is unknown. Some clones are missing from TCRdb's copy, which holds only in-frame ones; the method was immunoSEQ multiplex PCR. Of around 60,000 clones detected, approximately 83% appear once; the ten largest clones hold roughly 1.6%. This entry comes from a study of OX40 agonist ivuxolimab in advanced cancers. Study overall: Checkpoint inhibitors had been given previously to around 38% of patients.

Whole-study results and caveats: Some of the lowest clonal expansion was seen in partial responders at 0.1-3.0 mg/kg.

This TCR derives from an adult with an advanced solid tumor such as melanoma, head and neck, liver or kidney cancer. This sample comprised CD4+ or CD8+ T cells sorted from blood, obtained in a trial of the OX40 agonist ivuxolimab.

The CDR3 DNA is TGTGCCAGCACCTTTAGCGGGGGGGTCACCTACGAGCAGTACTTC. It translates to CASTFSGGVTYEQYF. The chain couples TRBV7-8 to TRBJ2-7, with 11 nucleotides matching TRBD2. This CDR3 region has 15 residues. The germline V gene encodes CDR1 SGHVS and CDR2 FQNEAQ. J was trimmed by 2 bases and V by 7 bases; bases with no gene match: 7.